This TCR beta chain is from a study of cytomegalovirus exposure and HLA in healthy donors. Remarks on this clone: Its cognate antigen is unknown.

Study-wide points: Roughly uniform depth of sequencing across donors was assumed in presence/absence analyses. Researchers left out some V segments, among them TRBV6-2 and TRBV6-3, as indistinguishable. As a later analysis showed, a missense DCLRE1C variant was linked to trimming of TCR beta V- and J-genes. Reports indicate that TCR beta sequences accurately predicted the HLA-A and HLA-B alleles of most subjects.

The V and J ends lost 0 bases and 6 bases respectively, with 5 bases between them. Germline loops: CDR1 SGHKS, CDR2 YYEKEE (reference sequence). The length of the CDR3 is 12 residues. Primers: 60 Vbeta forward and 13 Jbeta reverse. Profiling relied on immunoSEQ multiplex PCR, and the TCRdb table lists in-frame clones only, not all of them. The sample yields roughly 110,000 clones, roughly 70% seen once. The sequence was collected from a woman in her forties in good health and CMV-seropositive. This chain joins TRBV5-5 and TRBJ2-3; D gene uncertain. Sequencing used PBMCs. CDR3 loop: CASSLALDTQYF. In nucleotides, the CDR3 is TGTGCCAGCAGCTTGGCTCTGGATACGCAGTATTTT.